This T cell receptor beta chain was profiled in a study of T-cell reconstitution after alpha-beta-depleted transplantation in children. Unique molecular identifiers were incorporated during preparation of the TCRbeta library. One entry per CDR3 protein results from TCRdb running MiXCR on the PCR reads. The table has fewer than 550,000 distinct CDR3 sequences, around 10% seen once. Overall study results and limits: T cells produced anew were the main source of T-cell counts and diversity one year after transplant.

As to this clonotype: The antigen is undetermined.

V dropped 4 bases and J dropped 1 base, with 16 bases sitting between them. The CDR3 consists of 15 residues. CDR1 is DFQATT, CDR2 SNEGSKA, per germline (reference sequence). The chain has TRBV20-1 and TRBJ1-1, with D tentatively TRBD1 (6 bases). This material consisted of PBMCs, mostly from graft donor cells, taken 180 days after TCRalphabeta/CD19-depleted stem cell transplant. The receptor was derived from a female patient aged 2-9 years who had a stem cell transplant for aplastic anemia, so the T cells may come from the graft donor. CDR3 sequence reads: CSAITSRTANTEAFF. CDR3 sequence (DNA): TGCAGTGCTATCACCTCGCGGACAGCGAACACTGAAGCTTTCTTT.